The rows below give T cell receptor beta chains drawn from one sample of a study of T cell responses to AZD1222 COVID-19 vaccine. This table comes from immunoSEQ multiplex PCR, and its TCRdb copy is limited to in-frame clones, with some not included. The sample consists of some 150,000 clones, roughly 92% of them appearing once. The material sequenced was peripheral blood, taken on day 0 of AZD1222 vaccination. The receptors were gathered from an adult in good health. The CDR3 runs from the conserved cysteine through the conserved F or W. Fields, in order: V gene, D gene, CDR3 protein. The D gene is left open where the match is weak.

>TRBV7-8|.
CASSQTLTAGESNYGYTF
>TRBV19|.
CASSTVGNQPQHF
>TRBV6-5|.
CASSSAFRGDYEQYF
>TRBV7-9|.
CASSLGTTPVKNEQYF
>TRBV5-6|.
CASSLGQADNSPLHF
>TRBV2|.
CASNTSPSDEQFF
>TRBV6-5|.
CASSYSDSKNTEAFF
>TRBV28|TRBD1
CASSLRTGGIDEQYF
>TRBV19|.
CASSIGRSNSYEQYF
>TRBV7-8|TRBD1
CASSWGQGGTEAFF
>TRBV5-8|TRBD2
CASSDPSGGVVRGTDTQYF
>TRBV2|TRBD2
CASRLSGGNYEQFF
>TRBV7-2|.
CASSLEAYRINTGELFF
>TRBV2|.
CASSADRRGYGYTF
>TRBV7-2|TRBD2
CASSLAFTSGGRAHTDTQYF
>TRBV7-2|.
CASSQNTGTSPLHF
>TRBV6-4|TRBD2
CASSDPRGLAGGGPYEQYF
>TRBV11-2|TRBD2
CASSQRGEGWEQYF
>TRBV6-6|.
CASGPDTDTQYF
>TRBV27|TRBD1
CASSLGTGNYGYTF
>TRBV7-6|TRBD1
CASSFRDRADEQYF
>TRBV6-8|.
CATHLGGPFGNQPQHF
>TRBV7-7|TRBD2
CASSLLAGLSSYNEQFF
>TRBV19|.
CASKLGNSGNTIYF
>TRBV5-4|TRBD1
CASSPPQGAQDGYTF
>TRBV5-6|TRBD1
CASTFLDRSNTEAFF
>TRBV20-1|.
CSAPWGYTF
>TRBV13|TRBD1
CASSVNTGGNEKLFF
>TRBV3-1/TRBV3-2|.
CASSMGGRDYYGYTF
>TRBV27|.
CASSLWPANTGELFF
>TRBV27|TRBD1
CASSLDRTGIIPLHF
>TRBV4-2|.
CASSQDSGSGNTIYF
>TRBV7-9|.
CASSLGLHTDTQYF
>TRBV7-2|.
CASSLGLPSEQYF
>TRBV11-2|TRBD1
CASSFATGGEKLFF
>TRBV4-2|.
CASSQALIGDSTYEQYF
>TRBV12-3/TRBV12-4|.
CASSLRRAYGYTF
>TRBV2|.
CASSTPEPVISGEAFF
>TRBV27|TRBD1
CASSLDRSTDTQYF
>TRBV19|.
CASSIMGHLTNTGELFF
>TRBV6-5|TRBD1
CASSRAYRGPYEQYF
>TRBV28|TRBD2
CASSPQWTSGRLSGANVLTF
>TRBV6-4|TRBD2
CASSDPRLAGGNEQFF
>TRBV19|.
CASSPPEGGLYEQYF